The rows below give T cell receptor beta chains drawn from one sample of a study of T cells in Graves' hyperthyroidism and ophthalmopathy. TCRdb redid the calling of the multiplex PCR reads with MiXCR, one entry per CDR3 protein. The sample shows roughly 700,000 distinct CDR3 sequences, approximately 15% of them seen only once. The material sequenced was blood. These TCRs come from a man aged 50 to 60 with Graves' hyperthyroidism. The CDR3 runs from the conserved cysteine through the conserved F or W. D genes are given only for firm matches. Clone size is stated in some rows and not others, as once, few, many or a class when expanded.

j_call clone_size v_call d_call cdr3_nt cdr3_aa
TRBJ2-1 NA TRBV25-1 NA TGTGCCAGCAGTGAATTGGCAGGGGCGACCTACAATGAGCAGTTCTTC CASSELAGATYNEQFF
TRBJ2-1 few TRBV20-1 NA TGCAGTGCTAGAGTCAGTGCTACTTGGGCAAATGAGCAGTTCTTC CSARVSATWANEQFF
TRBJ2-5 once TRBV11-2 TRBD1 TGTGCCAGCAGGGGACAGGGATTGGTGGAGACCCAGTACTTC CASRGQGLVETQYF
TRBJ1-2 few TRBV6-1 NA TGTGCCAGCAGTGTACAGGACAACTATGGCTACACCTTC CASSVQDNYGYTF
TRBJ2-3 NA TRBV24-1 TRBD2 TGTGCCACCAGTGAGACCGGGACTAGCGTCACAGATACGCAGTATTTT CATSETGTSVTDTQYF
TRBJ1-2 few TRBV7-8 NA TGTGCCAGCAGCCTTTTCCCCCCGGCGGACAGTATTAACTATGGCTACACCTTC CASSLFPPADSINYGYTF
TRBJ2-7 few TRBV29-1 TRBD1 TGCAGCGTTGAGGGACAGGGGCTCTACGAGCAGCACTTC CSVEGQGLYEQHF
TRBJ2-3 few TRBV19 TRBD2 TGTGCCAGTAGTTCACCGGGACTAGCGGATATCACAGATACGCAGTATTTT CASSSPGLADITDTQYF
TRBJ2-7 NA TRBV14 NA TGTGCCAGCAGCCAAGTTCTGTCCGGGGACGAGCAGTACTTC CASSQVLSGDEQYF
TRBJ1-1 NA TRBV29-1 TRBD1 TGCAGCGTACCGGGACAGGGGAGGGACACTGAAGCTTTCTTT CSVPGQGRDTEAFF
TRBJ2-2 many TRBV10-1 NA TGCGCCAGCACTCCCGGGACAACTAACACCGGGGAGCTGTTTTTT CASTPGTTNTGELFF
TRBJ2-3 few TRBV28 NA TGTGCCAGCACAAAGGGGGGACAGAGAACAGATACGCAGTATTTT CASTKGGQRTDTQYF
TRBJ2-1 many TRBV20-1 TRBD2 TGCAGTGCTAGTAAAACTATAGCGGGAACGTACAATGAGCAGTTCTTC CSASKTIAGTYNEQFF
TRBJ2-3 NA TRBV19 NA TGTGCCAGTAGCGGGATGGGGTTTTCAGATACGCAGTATTTT CASSGMGFSDTQYF
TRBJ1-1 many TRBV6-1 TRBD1 TGTGCCAGCAGTAAAACAGGGGGTATGAACACTGAAGCTTTCTTT CASSKTGGMNTEAFF
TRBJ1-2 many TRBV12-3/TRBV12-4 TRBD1 TGTGCCAGCAGTTTAGGGACAGGGATCGGAGCGGGCTACACCTTC CASSLGTGIGAGYTF
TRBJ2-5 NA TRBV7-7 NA TGTGCTAGCAGCTTGGGTGGCAGGGGCGCGGAGACCCAGTACTTC CASSLGGRGAETQYF
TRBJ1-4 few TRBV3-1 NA TGTGCCAGCAGCCGGGAGGGGTCCGGTGAAAAACTGTTTTTT CASSREGSGEKLFF
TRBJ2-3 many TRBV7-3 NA TGTGCCAGCAGCTCCTTAGCGACTTCAGATACGCAGTATTTT CASSSLATSDTQYF
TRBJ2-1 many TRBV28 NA TGTGCCAGCAGTGCATACAGGAGCTCCTACAATGAGCAGTTCTTC CASSAYRSSYNEQFF